Listed here is a single T cell receptor (beta chain). This clonotype has just a few counts. No antigen is known for it. Base qualities are not at hand, and no much larger clone is one base apart. This specimen's treatment or condition label, interpreted: allogeneic hematopoietic cell transplantation with graft depleted of TCRalphabeta T cells and CD19 B cells. TCRalphabeta/CD19-depleted allogeneic hematopoietic cell grafts were given to the transplant recipients, all of whom were children. This entry belongs to a study of T-cell reconstitution after alpha-beta-depleted transplantation in children (TCRdb year 2016). Regarding the research as a whole: Using TCR repertoire profiling, the study followed T-cell immune reconstitution in a quantitative way in children after TCRalphabeta/CD19-depleted allogeneic hematopoietic cell transplantation. The investigation overall reported the following: In some patients, the high TCRbeta diversity seen at day 60 was put down to recipient T cells and intrathymic progenitors that had survived conditioning. The apparently early recovery of alphabetaT-cell counts about two months after transplant reportedly depended on only several hundred rapidly expanded clones that came from non-depleted graft cells. The frequencies of hyperexpanded clones fell over the following months, and after one year, T-cell counts and TCRbeta diversity were mostly attributed to newly produced T cells.

The library was generated by PCR. TCRdb shows the sequencer as Illumina HiSeq 2500. To normalize quantification of the TCRbeta repertoire, the TCR libraries were built with molecular barcoding that relied on unique molecular identifiers. The public reads were reanalyzed by TCRdb: fastp trimming at Q25, MiXCR alignment, in-frame beta chains only. Rows merge per CDR3 protein into single entries with the most common DNA and genes. In all, the sample holds 450,000 to 550,000 distinct CDR3 sequences, and roughly 11% of those were seen once. About 15% of the sample comes from the top ten. Here the sequenced sample was PBMCs, mostly from graft donor cells, taken 180 days after TCRalphabeta/CD19-depleted stem cell transplant. The clonotype originates from a female patient between 2 and 15 years old who had a stem cell transplant for aplastic anemia, so the T cells may come from the graft donor.

The CDR3 protein sequence reads: CASMRGAYNEQFF. At the DNA level, the sequence is TGCGCCAGCATGAGGGGGGCCTACAATGAGCAGTTCTTC. Recombination linked TRBV5-1 to TRBJ2-1; the D segment may tentatively be TRBD1 or TRBD2, each giving 6 matched bases. The germline V gene provides CDR1 SGHRS and CDR2 YFSETQ. The CDR3, cysteine through phenylalanine, is 13 amino acids long. The only DNA kept is the CDR3, 39 bases in frame from the first base. The V end loses 6 bases and the J end loses 2 bases, and a stretch of 9 bases separates them.